The 18 T cell receptor beta chains in this list originate from one sample, sequenced in a study of T cell repertoires in cytomegalovirus infection (dated by TCRdb to the late 2010s). The antigens these receptors bind are not known. The sequencer was an Illumina HiSeq 1500. Starting from the raw public reads, TCRdb applied fastp trimming at Q25, assembled clones with MiXCR and retained in-frame beta chains. One record per CDR3 amino acid sequence lists the most common genes and DNA. Here the sample has under 120,000 distinct CDR3 sequences; under 50% occur a single time. The leading ten clones occupy about 74% of the sample. This specimen's treatment or condition label, interpreted: in vitro stimulation with specific CMV peptide epitopes to enrich CMV-specific T cells. This specimen was CD8+ T cells from cultured PBMCs, taken from culture after CMV antigen stimulation. Source of these receptors: a human donor in good health (CMV status not recorded). Some clones in this sample may be carry-over from other donors' samples.

The V call is TRBV2, the J call TRBJ2-7; tentative D call: TRBD1 (6 bases). V was shortened by 8 bases and J by 3 bases, with 20 bases between the two germline ends. The germline CDR1 and CDR2 sequences are SNHLY and FYNNEI. The CDR3 totals 15 residues. This chain's CDR3 is CASGDGGGKFYEQYF. The CDR3 DNA reads TGTGCCAGCGGGGATGGGGGCGGAAAATTCTACGAGCAGTACTTC.

The CDR3 bases are TGTGCCACCAGTGATTTGCATATGTCCGTAGGCAATGAGCAGTTCTTC. This sequence encodes CATSDLHMSVGNEQFF. This chain connects TRBV24-1 to TRBJ2-1; D ambiguous. CDR3 length: 16 residues. Per the germline V gene, CDR1 is KGHDR and CDR2 is SFDVKD. Deletions cut 0 bases from V and 6 bases from J, with 14 bases between.

The V and J genes are TRBV24-1 and TRBJ2-1, with 9 bases fitting TRBD1. With 1 base clipped from V and 6 bases from J, the junction kept 6 bases outside the gene matches. Germline V gene data show CDR1 as KGHDR and CDR2 as SFDVKD. The CDR3 runs 16 residues. CDR3: CATSDFGTGLSNEQFF. DNA of the CDR3: TGTGCCACCAGTGATTTCGGGACAGGGTTATCCAATGAGCAGTTCTTC.

V and J are TRBV6-5 and TRBJ1-1; 10 bases are a match to TRBD1. J was trimmed by 3 bases and V by 2 bases; bases with no gene match: 3. CDR3 size: 15 residues. From germline, CDR1 is MNHEY and CDR2 SVGAGI. The CDR3 sequence is CASSYGTGAYTEAFF. In DNA form, the CDR3 reads TGTGCCAGCAGTTACGGGACAGGGGCTTACACTGAAGCTTTCTTT.

The gene calls are TRBV12-3 or TRBV12-4 and TRBJ1-1; the D is unclear. The CDR3 contains 15 residues. With 3 bases removed from V and 0 bases from J, the gap between germline ends came to 11 bases. In DNA, the CDR3 is TGTGCCAGCAGTTTCGAGGGAGCCATGAACACTGAAGCTTTCTTT. Its translation: CASSFEGAMNTEAFF.

This rearrangement joins TRBV5-6 to TRBJ1-6, with unresolved D. The CDR3 totals 13 residues. The germline V gene encodes CDR1 SGHDT and CDR2 YYEEEE. The V end was cut by 0 bases, the J end by 9 bases, with 7 bases between. The CDR3 loop reads CASSLGVSSPLHF. The CDR3 bases are TGTGCCAGCAGCTTGGGAGTGTCTTCACCCCTCCACTTT.

This clonotype was seen only a few times. The chain employs TRBV6-5 and TRBJ2-7, with TRBD2 matching 8 bases. The V gene's germline CDR1 is MNHEY and CDR2 SVGAGI. The CDR3 has 14 residues. V shed 4 bases and J 3 bases; nucleotides not matched to a gene: 5. The DNA for the CDR3 is TGTGCCAGCAGTTTACCGGGACTAGGCTACGAGCAGTACTTC. Its translation: CASSLPGLGYEQYF.

The gene calls are TRBV4-2 and TRBJ2-1; D is perhaps TRBD1 or TRBD2 (5 bases each). The V end was cut by 4 bases, the J end by 2 bases, with 12 bases between. CDR1 and CDR2 from the germline V gene are LGHNA and YNFKEQ. There are 15 residues in the CDR3. The CDR3 region has the DNA TGTGCCAGCAGCCGGGACCTTCCTACCTACAATGAGCAGTTCTTC. As protein: CASSRDLPTYNEQFF.

This clonotype was detected only once. V and J are TRBV16 and TRBJ2-5; the D gene is possibly TRBD1 (5 bases). This CDR3 region has 14 residues. The V and J ends lost 1 base and 5 bases respectively, with 11 bases between them. Germline values: CDR1 KGHSY, CDR2 FQNENV. For the CDR3, the DNA is TGTGCCAGCAGCCAATTCGGCAGGGTCGAGACCCAGTACTTC. Its translation: CASSQFGRVETQYF.

The genes are TRBV19 and TRBJ2-3; weak D call: TRBD1 (6 bases). The germline V gene has CDR1 LNHDA and CDR2 SQIVND (reference sequence). V was pared by 3 bases and J by 0 bases, with 13 bases between. The length of the CDR3 is 16 residues. The CDR3 nucleotides are TGTGCCAGTAGTATCCCCGACAGGTCTAGCACAGATACGCAGTATTTT. This translates into CASSIPDRSSTDTQYF.

The gene calls are TRBV5-1 and TRBJ1-1, with D possibly being TRBD1 (6 bases). The CDR3 covers 17 residues. V was cut by 7 bases and J by 0 bases, with 22 bases left in between. Germline V gene lookup returns CDR1 SGHRS and CDR2 YFSETQ. The CDR3 nucleotides read TGCGCCAGCGGCCGGACAGCCCGTGAGGTTATGAACACTGAAGCTTTCTTT. This codes for CASGRTAREVMNTEAFF.

This clonotype has at least ten counts. This chain links TRBV12-3 or TRBV12-4 with TRBJ1-2; D not certain. The CDR3 contains 11 residues. V dropped 5 bases and J dropped 6 bases, with 7 bases sitting between them. The CDR3 sequence: CASSPGDGYTF. The DNA of the CDR3 is TGTGCCAGCAGTCCGGGCGATGGCTACACCTTC.

There are a few counts of this clonotype. The chain uses TRBV7-9 and TRBJ1-4, with D uncertain. The germline V and J ends were trimmed by 5 bases and 5 bases, with 15 bases remaining between them. The CDR3 loop spans 15 amino acids. From germline, CDR1 is SEHNR and CDR2 FQNEAQ (reference sequence). CDR3 sequence reads: CASSPPVISNEKLFF. The DNA for the CDR3 is TGTGCCAGCAGCCCACCGGTCATCTCAAATGAAAAACTGTTTTTT.

The genes are TRBV3-1 and TRBJ2-1; D gene uncertain. Germline V CDR1 and CDR2: LGHDT, YNNKEL (reference sequence). The CDR3 spans 15 residues. V gave up 0 bases and J gave up 9 bases, with 15 bases separating them. The CDR3 sequence: CASSQDQAAVGEQFF. The CDR3 DNA is TGTGCCAGCAGCCAAGATCAGGCTGCAGTGGGTGAGCAGTTCTTC.

This clonotype has only one observation. The chain links TRBV14 to TRBJ2-7; TRBD1 or TRBD2 may be the D gene (5 bases each). The CDR3 contains 14 residues. The V end lost 1 base, the J end lost 3 bases, and 10 bases lay between the germline ends. Germline-derived CDR1 and CDR2 are SGHDN and FVKESK. In DNA form, the CDR3 reads TGTGCCAGCAGCCAAGGGGACGGAAACTACGAGCAGTACTTC. It is translated as CASSQGDGNYEQYF.

The chain recombines TRBV6-1 with TRBJ1-1; D gene unclear. Germline V gene data show CDR1 as MNHNS and CDR2 as SASEGT. Trimming cost V 5 bases and J 3 bases, with 22 bases left between them. CDR3 length: 17 residues. CDR3 sequence (DNA): TGTGCCAGCAGTCCAAAGCGTTCGTTAGGCCTGGACACTGAAGCTTTCTTT. It is translated as CASSPKRSLGLDTEAFF.

This clonotype was observed once. Being one base from a much bigger clone, this may be a read error. J is TRBJ1-5 and V is TRBV27, with D possibly matching TRBD1 (5 bases). Germline CDR1 MNHEY, CDR2 SMNVEV (reference sequence). This CDR3 is 14 amino acids long. This CDR3 reads CASSLYAGTQSQHF. CDR3 DNA sequence: TGTGCCAGCAGTTTATATGCGGGGACTCAGTCCCAGCATTTT.

A few counts support this clonotype. The chain is built from TRBV4-1 and TRBJ2-7, with 9 bases matching TRBD2. This CDR3 spans 16 amino acids. The V gene's germline CDR1 is MGHRA and CDR2 YSYEKL. The J segment lost 4 bases and the V segment lost 0 bases, leaving 7 bases of the junction unmatched. The CDR3 nucleotides read TGCGCCAGCAGCCAAGATCCGGGACTAGCACCATACGAGCAGTACTTC. Translating it yields CASSQDPGLAPYEQYF.